This entry features one T cell receptor (beta chain) sequence. Antigen unknown. Reverse transcription of about 0.5 to 1 ug RNA used random hexamers. Coverage of TCR beta CDR3 amplification by immunoSEQ multiplex PCR extended to 54 Vbeta and 13 Jbeta. Each CDR3 protein is one row after TCRdb ran MiXCR on the immunoSEQ multiplex PCR reads. This table holds about 210,000 distinct CDR3 sequences, approximately 94% found once. The data derive from a study of CD8 T cells in Susac syndrome. The wider study: There were Susac syndrome patients who were therapy-naive at blood draw, others on corticosteroids, and others on intravenous immunoglobulin alone. Study-wide results and caveats: The CD4+ T cell repertoires in Susac syndrome were not clonally expanded. The study acknowledged a relatively small number of individuals in its TCR sequencing and HLA analysis.

V lost 1 base, J lost 7 bases, and 7 bases lay in between. This CDR3 is 13 amino acids long. The sequenced sample consisted of CD4+ T cells from PBMCs. V gene TRBV12-3 or TRBV12-4 combines with J gene TRBJ2-2, with a weak D call TRBD2 (5 bases). This clonotype originated in a human donor with Susac syndrome. CDR3 protein: CASSLGRVGELFF. CDR3 bases: TGTGCCAGCAGTTTAGGGCGGGTCGGGGAGCTGTTTTTT.